These 25 T cell receptor beta chains were sequenced from one sample in a study of blood T cells in healthy people across ages. Sample-barcoded 5' priming and a J-beta primer mix drove a second PCR of roughly 6 to 12 cycles. TCRdb processed the 5' RACE reads anew with MiXCR; each CDR3 protein has one entry. The top ten clones hold about a fifth of a sample with nearly 1 million distinct CDR3 sequences, roughly 50% of them seen once. Sequenced sample: blood. These TCRs come from a woman in her sixties in good health.

The chain has TRBV20-1 and TRBJ2-1, with 7 bases matching TRBD2. V lost 0 bases to trimming and J lost 6 bases; unmatched junction nucleotides: 11. Germline V gene data show CDR1 as DFQATT and CDR2 as SNEGSKA (reference sequence). This CDR3 is 16 amino acids long. The DNA of the CDR3 is TGCAGTGCTAGAGATGCCAAGCGGGATAGTCTCAATGAGCAGTTCTTC. Its protein product is CSARDAKRDSLNEQFF.

This rearrangement joins TRBV7-9 to TRBJ2-3; D unclear. The CDR3 is 14 amino acids. Trimming stripped 5 bases from V and 6 bases from J, with 15 bases between. Germline V gives CDR1 SEHNR, CDR2 FQNEAQ (reference sequence). CDR3 nucleotides: TGTGCCAGCAGCGCCCCCCGCGCTTTGGATACGCAGTATTTT. Protein product: CASSAPRALDTQYF.

The chain links TRBV2 to TRBJ2-1; tentative D call: TRBD1 (5 bases). V lost 7 bases to trimming and J lost 8 bases, with 9 bases between them. Germline assignment: CDR1 SNHLY and CDR2 FYNNEI. The CDR3 totals 11 residues. The DNA of the CDR3 is TGTGCCAGCACGTCAGGGTATGAGCAGTTCTTC. This codes for CASTSGYEQFF. The full variable domain, in which reference TRBV2 and TRBJ2-1 provide the parts outside the CDR3, is EPEVTQTPSHQVTQMGQEVILRCVPISNHLYFYWYRQILGQKVEFLVSFYNNEISEKSEIFDDQFSVERPDGSNFTLKIRSTKLEDSAMYFCASTSGYEQFFGPGTRLTVL.

As regards this clonotype: The junction departs from germline at one end; a sequencing error may be responsible. This chain links TRBV18 with TRBJ2-7; 10 bases are a match to TRBD2. The CDR3 is 16 residues long. CDR1 and CDR2 from the germline V gene are KGHSH and LQKENI. CDR3 nucleotides: TGTGCCAGCTCTCCACCGGGACTAGCGAGTTCCTACGAGCAGTACTTC. Amino acids: CASSPPGLASSYEQYF.

The gene calls are TRBV5-1 and TRBJ2-7, with D maybe TRBD2 (6 bases). Germline V gene lookup returns CDR1 SGHRS and CDR2 YFSETQ. The CDR3 sequence is 15 residues long. Trimming took 6 bases from V and 1 from J, leaving 17 bases between them. CDR3 sequence (DNA): TGCGCCAGCAACCCTTGGGCGGGGAGTTCCTACGAGCAGTACTTC. Amino acids: CASNPWAGSSYEQYF.

Written as DNA, the CDR3 is TGTGCCAGCAGTGACAGACTAGTTGAGACCCAGTACTTC. Translation gives CASSDRLVETQYF. The V call is TRBV12-3 or TRBV12-4, the J call TRBJ2-7, with D possibly being TRBD2 (6 bases). The J call may not be correct, given that the DNA end is closer to TRBJ2-5. The CDR3 runs 13 residues.

The table lists this clonotype with a count of one. The chain couples TRBV14 to TRBJ2-3; no clear D. Trimming pared 8 bases from V and 1 base from J, leaving 13 bases between. The germline gives CDR1 SGHDN, CDR2 FVKESK. The CDR3 is made up of 14 amino acids. CDR3: CASGKASGTDTQYF. The CDR3 coding sequence is TGTGCCAGCGGGAAGGCTAGTGGCACAGATACGCAGTATTTT.

This clonotype showed up just once. The chain uses TRBV5-4 and TRBJ2-5; D may be TRBD2 (6 bases). Trimming cost V 4 bases and J 5 bases, with 15 bases left between them. The CDR3 covers 14 residues. Germline V CDR1 and CDR2: SGHNT, YYREEE (reference sequence). The CDR3 region has the DNA TGTGCCAGCAGCGTAAGACGGGCGGGGGAGACCCAGTACTTC. Translating it yields CASSVRRAGETQYF.

J is TRBJ2-5 and V is TRBV29-1, with 9 bases matching TRBD2. Judging by the DNA end, TRBJ2-7 fits better; the J call may be wrong. This CDR3 comprises 15 residues. Germline assignment: CDR1 SQVTM and CDR2 ANQGSEA. The CDR3 here is CSVVLAGVIFYEQYF. The CDR3, as DNA: TGCAGCGTTGTGTTAGCGGGAGTAATATTCTACGAGCAGTACTTC.

This clonotype was recorded a few times. The chain recombines TRBV28 with TRBJ2-7, with D perhaps TRBD1 (5 bases). Germline V gene data show CDR1 as MDHEN and CDR2 as SYDVKM. The CDR3 consists of 13 residues. V was cut by 9 bases and J by 1 base, with 13 bases left in between. This chain's CDR3 is CASKDIRSYEQYF. The CDR3 bases are TGTGCCAGTAAGGACATAAGGTCCTACGAGCAGTACTTC. The entire variable domain, with the rest obtained from reference TRBV28 and TRBJ2-7, is as follows: DVKVTQSSRYLVKRTGEKVFLECVQDMDHENMFWYRQDPGLGLRLIYFSYDVKMKEKGDIPEGYSVSREKKERFSLILESASTNQTSMYLCASKDIRSYEQYFGPGTRLTVT.

V is TRBV7-2 and J is TRBJ2-6; TRBD1 aligns across 7 bases. The ends lost 0 bases at V and 0 bases at J; junction bases unmatched: 5. The CDR3 covers 18 residues. The germline V gene has CDR1 SGHTA and CDR2 FQGNSA. The CDR3 sequence is CASSLAVRTGSGANVLTF. CDR3 in DNA: TGTGCCAGCAGCTTAGCCGTCAGGACAGGCTCTGGGGCCAACGTCCTGACTTTC.

The DNA of the CDR3 is TGCAGTGCTACCAGGGGGTGGTCCTACGAGCAGTACTTC. Translation: CSATRGWSYEQYF. The J gene is TRBJ2-7, the V gene TRBV20-1; 7 nucleotides match TRBD1. Per the germline V gene, CDR1 is DFQATT and CDR2 is SNEGSKA (reference sequence). The length of the CDR3 is 13 residues. The V segment lost 4 bases and the J segment 1 base; nucleotides outside the gene matches: 4.

The chain links TRBV2 to TRBJ1-5, with unresolved D. The CDR3 covers 15 residues. V was pared by 5 bases and J by 3 bases, with 14 bases between. The germline CDR1 and CDR2 sequences are SNHLY and FYNNEI. CDR3 protein: CASSRNSGPNQPQHF. The CDR3 coding sequence is TGTGCCAGCAGTCGGAACTCGGGCCCCAATCAGCCCCAGCATTTT.

The chain is built from TRBV29-1 and TRBJ2-3; the D is unclear. The CDR3 contains 11 residues. CDR1 and CDR2 from the germline V gene are SQVTM and ANQGSEA. CDR3 bases: TGCAGTGCTGGTGCGGCAGATACGCAGTATTTT. This codes for CSAGAADTQYF.

The chain uses TRBV20-1 and TRBJ1-1; no clear D. The V end lost 1 base, the J end lost 0 bases, and 6 bases lay between the germline ends. The CDR3 runs 13 residues. Germline V gene sequence: CDR1 DFQATT, CDR2 SNEGSKA (reference sequence). CDR3 residues: CSARANMNTEAFF. Here the CDR3 DNA reads TGCAGTGCTAGAGCAAACATGAACACTGAAGCTTTCTTT.

CDR3 bases: TGTGCCAGCAGCCCTAGACTCGTGGGGGGCATTCAGTACTTC. Its translation: CASSPRLVGGIQYF. The rearrangement links TRBV7-2 to TRBJ2-4, with D tentatively TRBD2 (6 bases). Per the germline V gene, CDR1 is SGHTA and CDR2 is FQGNSA. The V gene lost 5 bases and the J gene lost 9 bases, with 17 bases spanning the gap. The CDR3 has 14 amino acids.

This clonotype was counted between two and nine times. The chain couples TRBV3-1 to TRBJ2-5, with 11 bases that match TRBD2. The length of the CDR3 is 16 residues. Trimming took 0 bases from V and 10 from J; bases not matched to a gene: 10. Looked up from germline, CDR1 is LGHDT and CDR2 is YNNKEL (reference sequence). The CDR3 DNA follows: TGTGCCAGCAGCCAAGATCTGGCTAGCGGGAGGTCCCTCCAGTACTTC. Its protein product is CASSQDLASGRSLQYF.

The rearrangement uses TRBV6-5 and TRBJ2-1; the D gene is possibly TRBD2 (6 bases). This CDR3 is built from 12 residues. V was pared by 6 bases and J by 12 bases, with 15 bases between. Germline V gene data show CDR1 as MNHEY and CDR2 as SVGAGI. As DNA, the CDR3 is TGTGCCAGCAGCGTAACGGGAGACGGGCAGTTCTTC. Translating it yields CASSVTGDGQFF.

Comments on this clonotype: At one end the junction does not follow the germline gene, possibly because of a read error. The CDR3 DNA sequence: TGTGCCAGCAGTGACTCGTCAGGGTGGGAGCAGTTCTTC. It specifies CASSDSSGWEQFF. The J gene is TRBJ2-1, the V gene TRBV6-6, with D maybe TRBD1 (5 bases). Germline values: CDR1 MNHNY, CDR2 SVGAGI (reference sequence). The CDR3 is 13 residues long.

This clonotype was seen a handful of times. J is TRBJ2-3 and V is TRBV20-1, with D possibly matching TRBD2 (6 bases). Germline V gene lookup returns CDR1 DFQATT and CDR2 SNEGSKA (reference sequence). This CDR3 spans 13 amino acids. The V gene lost 1 base and the J gene lost 4 bases, with 9 bases spanning the gap. CDR3: CSARVTGADTQYF. CDR3 coding DNA: TGCAGTGCTAGAGTGACGGGAGCAGATACGCAGTATTTT.

The gene calls are TRBV7-2 and TRBJ2-5, with 7 bases fitting TRBD1. This CDR3 has 13 amino acids. CDR1 and CDR2 (germline): SGHTA, FQGNSA. With 6 bases clipped from V and 3 bases from J, the junction kept 4 bases outside the gene matches. The CDR3 here is CASRNRGKETQYF. DNA of the CDR3: TGTGCCAGCAGGAACAGGGGAAAAGAGACCCAGTACTTC.

This clonotype was observed a single time. The chain combines TRBV6-1 with TRBJ2-7; D not certain. The germline V and J ends were trimmed by 1 base and 1 base, with 8 bases remaining between them. The CDR3 has 14 residues. Germline CDR1 is MNHNS and CDR2 is SASEGT. The CDR3 is CASSEGAMSYEQYF. CDR3 DNA sequence: TGTGCCAGCAGTGAAGGGGCTATGTCCTACGAGCAGTACTTC.

This clonotype was detected a few times. The chain uses TRBV20-1 and TRBJ2-7; D may correspond to TRBD1 or TRBD2 (5 bases each). Per the germline V gene, CDR1 is DFQATT and CDR2 is SNEGSKA (reference sequence). V was trimmed by 6 bases and J by 0 bases, leaving 15 bases between them. The length of the CDR3 is 14 residues. In DNA, the CDR3 is TGCAGTGCCGCCCGGGGCCCGAGCTCCTACGAGCAGTACTTC. It is translated as CSAARGPSSYEQYF.

This sequence joins TRBV28 and TRBJ2-5, with 9 bases matching TRBD1. Gene TRBJ2-7 matches the end of the DNA better, so the J call may be wrong. The germline gives CDR1 MDHEN, CDR2 SYDVKM. This CDR3 has 15 amino acids. The CDR3 DNA reads as TGTGCCAGCAGCCAGGGACAGGGTCTCGCCTACGAGCAGTACTTC. Translating it yields CASSQGQGLAYEQYF.

The J gene is TRBJ2-2, the V gene TRBV9; D gene unclear. The CDR3 is 15 amino acids. The germline CDR1 and CDR2 sequences are SGDLS and YYNGEE. The germline V and J ends were trimmed by 1 base and 3 bases, with 10 bases remaining between them. The CDR3 sequence is CASSVSHAYTGELFF. The CDR3 DNA follows: TGTGCCAGCAGCGTATCCCATGCTTACACCGGGGAGCTGTTTTTT.